The next 5 T cell receptor beta chains were all read from a single sample in a study of shared clonotypes between healthy human individuals. The repertoire was sequenced with immunoSEQ multiplex PCR; TCRdb's copy has only in-frame clones and lacks some. Of some 2,500,000 clones listed, 93% are singletons. The sequencing sample was made of naive CD4+ T cells from PBMCs. Subset: CD45RA+ positively selected. The receptor source for this set is a man between 18 and 35 years old in good health. Some clones in this sample may be carry-over from other donors' samples.

The chain carries TRBV5-4 and TRBJ2-1; D is perhaps TRBD2 (7 bases). V shed 4 bases and J shed 0 bases, with 14 bases lying between them. This CDR3 contains 16 residues. Germline loops: CDR1 SGHNT, CDR2 YYREEE (reference sequence). The CDR3 sequence: CASSPSGGLSYNEQFF. CDR3 bases: TGTGCCAGCAGCCCATCGGGGGGCCTCTCCTACAATGAGCAGTTCTTC.

J is TRBJ2-7 and V is TRBV9, with D possibly TRBD2 on 5 matching bases. Per germline, CDR1 SGDLS and CDR2 YYNGEE. This CDR3 has 14 residues. V lost 0 bases to trimming and J lost 2 bases, with 9 bases between them. DNA of the CDR3: TGTGCCAGCAGCGTAGGGTGGGGAGCCTACGAGCAGTACTTC. Translating it yields CASSVGWGAYEQYF.

The CDR3 spells CASSASSGTGTAYEQYF. CDR3 nucleotides: TGTGCCAGCAGCGCCAGCTCCGGGACAGGGACTGCCTACGAGCAGTACTTC. The chain combines TRBV7-2 with TRBJ2-7; 9 bases fit TRBD1. Germline CDR1 and CDR2: SGHTA and FQGNSA. This CDR3 spans 17 amino acids. Trimming at V came to 5 bases and at J to 2 bases, leaving 13 bases not matched to a gene.

This clone showed up just once. The chain uses TRBV30 and TRBJ1-1; D is uncertain. Germline V gene data show CDR1 as GTSNPN and CDR2 as SVGIG (reference sequence). Trimming removed 3 bases from V and 11 bases from J, with 16 bases in between. The CDR3 is 12 residues long. The CDR3: CAWSIVGFMAFF. In DNA form, the CDR3 reads TGTGCCTGGAGCATTGTGGGATTCATGGCTTTCTTT.

The count of this clone is one. The chain carries TRBV25-1 and TRBJ2-5, with D maybe TRBD2 (5 bases). The DNA end is more similar to TRBJ2-7, so the J call may be wrong. The germline V gene encodes CDR1 MGHDK and CDR2 SYGVNS. This CDR3 is 11 amino acids long. The CDR3 DNA reads as TGTGCCAGCAGTGGAGGGTACGAGCAGTACTTC. The encoded protein is CASSGGYEQYF.